This T cell receptor beta chain was identified during a study of T cell responses to AZD1222 COVID-19 vaccine. Regarding the study as a whole: Spike-spanning, vaccine-associated CD4 TCRs were dominant at 160-218 and 743-854. Females made up more of the donors, who were largely white British, and clonal diversity may have come out too low. Of spike-specific TCRs, nearly half reportedly target regions left unmutated in variants. Repertoires were collected only later (after the peak T cell response had occurred).

Comment on this clone: Its antigen is as yet unknown.

Here immunoSEQ multiplex PCR was the method, and the copy in TCRdb shows in-frame clones only, minus some. The table lists 130,000 or so clones, less than 95% of them singletons. CDR3 length: 15 amino acids. The V gene lost 1 base and the J gene lost 7 bases, with 14 bases spanning the gap. Germline-derived CDR1 and CDR2 are SEHNR and FQNEAQ (reference sequence). The rearrangement uses TRBV7-9 and TRBJ2-1, with D perhaps given as TRBD1 or TRBD2 (5 bases each). This clonotype was sampled from an adult who received the MenACWY meningococcal vaccine as a control. The sequenced sample was peripheral blood, obtained 28 days after the second dose of the MenACWY control vaccine. CDR3 amino acids: CASSLVSGGRNEQFF. The CDR3 coding sequence is TGTGCCAGCAGCTTAGTTAGTGGGGGACGGAATGAGCAGTTCTTC.